This T cell receptor (beta chain) is drawn from a study of regulatory T cells in long-lasting Graves disease. Points from the study as a whole: Lower TCR diversity was seen in persistent Graves' patients than in newly diagnosed ones.

Arm-PCR with iRepertoire HTBI primers amplified the CDR3 regions for these TCR beta libraries. TCRdb recomputed calls from the multiplex PCR reads with MiXCR, one row per CDR3 protein. The profile shows roughly 500,000 distinct CDR3 sequences, around 11% of them singletons. Time point reported: newly diagnosed GD, antithyroid drugs for less than 3 months. The TCR library was made from RNA that had been extracted from PBMCs in TRIzol. This clonotype was detected many times. Antigen: not known. Germline V gene lookup returns CDR1 MDHEN and CDR2 SYDVKM. Trimming removed 2 bases from V and 4 bases from J, with 14 bases in between. This CDR3 has 15 amino acids. The same data also went into a second study, on T cells in Graves' hyperthyroidism and ophthalmopathy.

V gene TRBV28 combines with J gene TRBJ1-2; D possibly corresponds to TRBD1 (5 bases). The TCR originated in a woman in her twenties or thirties with Graves disease. Material: peripheral blood mononuclear cells (PBMCs), obtained at new diagnosis, from a patient treated with antithyroid drugs. Written as DNA, the CDR3 is TGTGCCAGCAGTTTAGGGACGTGGGGCCCCTATGGCTACACCTTC. Encoded protein: CASSLGTWGPYGYTF.